These T cell receptor beta chains were read from a single sample in a study of cytomegalovirus exposure and HLA in healthy donors. Sequencing was performed with immunoSEQ multiplex PCR; in TCRdb, only in-frame clones are kept and a portion is missing. The repertoire has approximately 160,000 clones, 65% to 90% of them found once; the top ten carry around 2.4%. Material for sequencing was PBMCs. The receptors shown here come from a woman aged 18-29 years in good health and CMV-seronegative. The CDR3 runs from the conserved cysteine through the conserved F or W. D genes are given only for firm matches. Clone size is given for some rows only: seen once, a few or many times, or a class if the clone is expanded.

clone_size	v_call	j_call	d_call	cdr3_aa	cdr3_nt
.	TRBV10-1	TRBJ1-5	.	CARSGNQPQHF	TGCGCCAGGTCTGGCAATCAGCCCCAGCATTTT
.	TRBV7-9	TRBJ1-2	TRBD1	CASSFGQGQNYGYTF	TGTGCCAGCAGTTTTGGACAGGGGCAGAACTATGGCTACACCTTC
.	TRBV19	TRBJ1-5	.	CASTSQGRQPQHF	TGTGCCAGTACCTCACAGGGTCGACAGCCCCAGCATTTT
.	TRBV5-1	TRBJ2-3	TRBD1	CASSPGQGGNTQYF	TGCGCCAGCAGCCCTGGACAGGGGGGTAATACGCAGTATTTT
.	TRBV6-6	TRBJ2-5	TRBD2	CASSYWAGEQETQYF	TGTGCCAGCAGTTACTGGGCGGGAGAGCAAGAGACCCAGTACTTC
.	TRBV30	TRBJ1-5	.	CAWSAPSGLYSNQPQHF	TGTGCCTGGAGTGCCCCGTCGGGACTGTATAGCAATCAGCCCCAGCATTTT
.	TRBV6-5	TRBJ2-1	TRBD1	CASNRGNHNEQFF	TGTGCCAGTAACAGGGGCAACCACAATGAGCAGTTCTTC
.	TRBV4-3	TRBJ2-1	TRBD1	CASSQAQPGTGGNEQFF	TGCGCCAGCAGCCAAGCACAACCCGGGACAGGGGGCAATGAGCAGTTCTTC
.	TRBV12-5	TRBJ1-3	.	CATTAGNTIYF	TGTGCTACCACGGCTGGAAACACCATATATTTT
few	TRBV29-1	TRBJ2-7	TRBD1	CSVDGTGGYEQYF	TGCAGCGTTGATGGGACAGGGGGCTACGAGCAGTACTTC
.	TRBV5-8	TRBJ2-5	TRBD1	CASSPRTGKGETQYF	TGTGCCAGCAGCCCACGGACAGGGAAGGGAGAGACCCAGTACTTC
once	TRBV25-1	TRBJ2-5	.	CAFRVGETQYF	TGTGCCTTCAGGGTAGGGGAGACCCAGTACTTC
.	TRBV5-4	TRBJ1-1	.	CASSLGGKAPGLGNTEAFF	TGTGCCAGCAGCTTAGGTGGGAAGGCGCCGGGACTGGGGAACACTGAAGCTTTCTTT
.	TRBV6-5	TRBJ1-3	.	CASSYSGSSGNTIYF	TGTGCCAGCAGTTACAGTGGCTCCTCTGGAAACACCATATATTTT
.	TRBV6-5	TRBJ2-7	TRBD2	CASSYTISGSQYEQYF	TGTGCCAGCAGTTATACCATTAGCGGGAGTCAGTACGAGCAGTACTTC